The 29 T cell receptor beta chains below all came from one sample that was sequenced in a study of CXCR3-negative and CXCR3-positive naive CD8 T cells. The method, 5' RACE with UMI labels, was used to prepare the TRB cDNA libraries. From the 5' RACE reads, TCRdb lists one entry per CDR3 protein and no DNA. Its listing shows 50,000 to 75,000 distinct CDR3 sequences. Sequencing used naive CXCR3- CD8+ T cells from blood. Subset denoted: CD45RO-CCR7+CD27+CD95- naive CD8+ T cells lacking CXCR3 (TNR3-). The source of these receptors is a human donor in good health. Some clones in this sample may be carry-over from other donors' samples.

V and J are TRBV20-1 and TRBJ2-3; the TRBD2 assignment by TCRdb is unverifiable without DNA. Per the germline V gene, CDR1 is DFQATT and CDR2 is SNEGSKA (reference sequence). CDR3 length equals 15 residues. The CDR3 here is CSASSGGDSTDTQYF.

The chain employs TRBV4-2 and TRBJ1-2. Germline assignment: CDR1 LGHNA and CDR2 YNFKEQ. The CDR3 consists of 17 residues. The CDR3 here is CASSQDASLRGGYGYTF.

The chain couples TRBV7-3 to TRBJ1-1; TCRdb indicates TRBD1, and absent DNA this call remains unverified. The CDR3 extends over 14 amino acids. Germline CDR1 is SGHTA and CDR2 is FQGTGA. This chain's CDR3 is CASSSDRSNTEAFF. The entire variable domain, with the rest obtained from reference TRBV7-3 and TRBJ1-1, is as follows: GAGVSQTPSNKVTEKGKYVELRCDPISGHTALYWYRQSLGQGPEFLIYFQGTGAADDSGLPNDRFFAVRPEGSVSTLKIQRTERGDSAVYLCASSSDRSNTEAFFGQGTRLTVV.

The chain combines TRBV6-5 with TRBJ2-3; TCRdb's D call, TRBD2, is unchecked because there is no DNA. The CDR3 has 19 amino acids. Looked up from germline, CDR1 is MNHEY and CDR2 is SVGAGI. The CDR3 here is CASSYAPTSGSLEADTQYF.

The genes are TRBV21-1 and TRBJ2-3; as DNA is missing, the TRBD1 call by TCRdb cannot be tested. TRBV21-1 is tagged as a pseudogene. The CDR3 sequence is 19 residues long. This CDR3 reads CASSKVSFEVRGDLNTQYF.

The chain links TRBV5-1 to TRBJ2-2; TCRdb's D gene call, TRBD1, goes unchecked for lack of DNA. CDR3 length equals 15 residues. Germline V lookup: CDR1 SGHRS, CDR2 YFSETQ. The CDR3 sequence is CASGPGQGSPGELFF.

The chain couples TRBV7-8 to TRBJ1-2; TCRdb returns TRBD1, unconfirmable since there is no DNA. The CDR3 sequence is 16 residues long. Germline V gives CDR1 SGHVS, CDR2 FQNEAQ. The CDR3 here is CASSLARDSPIYGYTF.

The genes are TRBV29-1 and TRBJ1-2; checking the TCRdb D call of TRBD1 is not possible without DNA. CDR1 SQVTM and CDR2 ANQGSEA come from the germline V gene. The CDR3 runs to 17 residues. The CDR3: CSVEAGGFSRGYYGYTF.

Considering frequency, this clonotype is medium-sized. The CDR3: CASREQGAISYEQYF. This chain uses TRBV6-2 or TRBV6-3 with TRBJ2-7; the D call from TCRdb, TRBD1, cannot be confirmed without DNA. The CDR3 length is 15 residues. Germline V gene sequence: CDR1 MNHEY, CDR2 SVGEGT.

The genes are TRBV4-3 and TRBJ2-1. The germline V gene has CDR1 LGHNA and CDR2 YSLEER. The length of the CDR3 is 13 residues. CDR3: CASSQGFYNEQFF.

Here the CDR3 reads CSVPGRGGSTDTQYF. The V call is TRBV29-1, the J call TRBJ2-3; absent DNA, TCRdb's TRBD2 call cannot be checked. This CDR3 has 15 amino acids. Germline CDR1 and CDR2: SQVTM and ANQGSEA.

V gene TRBV11-1 combines with J gene TRBJ2-7. In germline, CDR1 is SGHAT, CDR2 FQDESV (reference sequence). This CDR3 spans 15 amino acids. The CDR3 is CASSLSSAVIYEQYF.

V usage is TRBV3-1 and J usage is TRBJ1-2. Germline loops: CDR1 LGHDT, CDR2 YNNKEL (reference sequence). CDR3 length equals 11 residues. CDR3 in amino acids: CASIGTYGYTF.

The genes are TRBV5-1 and TRBJ2-1. Germline lookup yields CDR1 SGHRS and CDR2 YFSETQ. The CDR3 extends over 12 amino acids. CDR3 region: CASSNLNNEQFF.

The V call is TRBV14, the J call TRBJ1-5. The length of the CDR3 is 15 residues. Germline CDR1 SGHDN, CDR2 FVKESK. This CDR3 reads CASSQDRHLNQPQHF.

The chain links TRBV14 to TRBJ2-1; TCRdb proposes TRBD2, but this gene call is untestable without DNA. The V gene's germline CDR1 is SGHDN and CDR2 FVKESK. The CDR3 extends over 14 amino acids. The CDR3 is CASSLLAGNNEQFF.

V usage is TRBV2 and J usage is TRBJ2-1; TCRdb proposes TRBD1, but this gene call is untestable without DNA. The CDR3 has 18 amino acids. Germline CDR1 is SNHLY and CDR2 is FYNNEI. Here the CDR3 reads CASSEARGTGGLDNEQFF.

V gene TRBV28 combines with J gene TRBJ2-1; TCRdb proposes TRBD1, but this gene call is untestable without DNA. This CDR3 has 14 amino acids. CDR1 and CDR2 (germline): MDHEN, SYDVKM. CDR3 in amino acids: CASSLADWDNEQFF.

The rearrangement uses TRBV29-1 and TRBJ2-7; the D call of TRBD1 rests on TCRdb alone, since no DNA is present to check it. The CDR3 loop spans 15 amino acids. CDR1 is SQVTM, CDR2 ANQGSEA, per germline. CDR3: CSVPDPGSPMSEQYF.

This chain's CDR3 is CASSQSGLSNPYEQYF. The rearrangement links TRBV3-1 to TRBJ2-7. CDR3 length equals 16 residues. Germline lookup yields CDR1 LGHDT and CDR2 YNNKEL (reference sequence).

V is TRBV29-1 and J is TRBJ2-7; the D gene TCRdb calls, TRBD1, cannot be checked with no DNA. The CDR3 contains 16 residues. Germline lookup yields CDR1 SQVTM and CDR2 ANQGSEA. CDR3 region: CSVEETGTGKSYEQYF.

The chain combines TRBV6-2 or TRBV6-3 with TRBJ2-1. CDR1 and CDR2 from the germline V gene are MNHEY and SVGEGT. The CDR3 totals 14 residues. CDR3 residues: CASSFQTGYNEQFF.

The rearrangement uses TRBV7-3 and TRBJ2-1; no DNA is available, so the TRBD2 call from TCRdb remains unchecked. Germline V gene sequence: CDR1 SGHTA, CDR2 FQGTGA. The CDR3 contains 17 residues. CDR3 sequence: CASSLTGASGVWEEQFF.

CDR3 amino acids: CASSLDTNYEQYF. This sequence joins TRBV7-8 and TRBJ2-7. The CDR3 is made up of 13 amino acids. Germline lookup yields CDR1 SGHVS and CDR2 FQNEAQ.

V gene TRBV14 combines with J gene TRBJ2-7; lacking DNA, the TRBD1 call made by TCRdb goes unchecked. This CDR3 is built from 16 residues. Germline assignment: CDR1 SGHDN and CDR2 FVKESK. CDR3 residues: CASSHSRTGEDYEQYF.

The rearrangement joins TRBV6-2 or TRBV6-3 to TRBJ2-7. The CDR3 covers 11 residues. Per the germline V gene, CDR1 is MNHEY and CDR2 is SVGEGT. The CDR3 sequence: CASKESYEQYF.

This sequence joins TRBV7-9 and TRBJ1-5. This CDR3 has 14 amino acids. The germline gives CDR1 SEHNR, CDR2 FQNEAQ (reference sequence). The CDR3 loop reads CASSLGAGNQPQHF.

The V gene is TRBV7-9, the J gene TRBJ1-2. This CDR3 contains 15 residues. Germline CDR1 is SEHNR and CDR2 is FQNEAQ (reference sequence). The CDR3 region is CASSPRGIGSYGYTF.

The rearrangement links TRBV7-7 to TRBJ2-5; the TRBD1 assignment by TCRdb is unverifiable without DNA. CDR3 length: 13 amino acids. The V gene's germline CDR1 is SSHAT and CDR2 FNYEAQ (reference sequence). The CDR3 loop reads CASSPPGRETQYF. The full variable domain, completed using reference TRBV7-7 and TRBJ2-5, is GAGVSQSPRYKVTKRGQDVTLRCDPISSHATLYWYQQALGQGPEFLTYFNYEAQPDKSGLPSDRFSAERPEGSISTLTIQRTEQRDSAMYRCASSPPGRETQYFGPGTRLLVL.